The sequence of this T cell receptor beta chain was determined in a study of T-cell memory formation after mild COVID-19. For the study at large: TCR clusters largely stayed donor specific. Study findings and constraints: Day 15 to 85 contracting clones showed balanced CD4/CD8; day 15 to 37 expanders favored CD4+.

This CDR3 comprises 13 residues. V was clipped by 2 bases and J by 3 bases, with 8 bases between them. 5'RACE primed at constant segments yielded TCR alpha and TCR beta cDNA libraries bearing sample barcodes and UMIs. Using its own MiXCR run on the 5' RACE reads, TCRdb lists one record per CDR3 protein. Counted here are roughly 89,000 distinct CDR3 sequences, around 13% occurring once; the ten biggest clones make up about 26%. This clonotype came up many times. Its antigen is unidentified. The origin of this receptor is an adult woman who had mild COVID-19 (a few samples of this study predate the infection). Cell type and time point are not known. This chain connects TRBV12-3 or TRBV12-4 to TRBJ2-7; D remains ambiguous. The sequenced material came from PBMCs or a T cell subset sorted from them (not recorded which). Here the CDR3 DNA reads TGTGCCAGCAGTTTAACGCTAAGCTACGAGCAGTACTTC. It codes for CASSLTLSYEQYF.